A single sample gave rise to the 31 T cell receptor beta chains below, sequenced in a study of tumour-infiltrating T cells in Burkitt lymphoma. Profiling relied on immunoSEQ multiplex PCR, and the TCRdb table lists in-frame clones only, not all of them. The sample holds 43,000 or so clones, roughly 31% seen once. Sequencing was carried out using tumor tissue. These receptors were obtained from a human donor with Burkitt lymphoma.

This chain joins TRBV5-1 and TRBJ2-2, with TRBD1 matching over 9 bases. Germline V gene data show CDR1 as SGHRS and CDR2 as YFSETQ. The CDR3 sequence is 15 residues long. Germline trimming cut 0 bases from V and 6 bases from J; bases unmatched to any gene: 3. The CDR3 nucleotides read TGCGCCAGCAGCTTGGGGACAGGGGTTGCCGGGGAGCTGTTTTTT. It translates to CASSLGTGVAGELFF.

A few counts support this clone. The chain joins TRBV7-2 to TRBJ2-3; 10 nucleotides align to TRBD2. This CDR3 contains 18 residues. V shed 2 bases and J 7 bases; nucleotides not matched to a gene: 15. Germline loops: CDR1 SGHTA, CDR2 FQGNSA. The CDR3 loop is CASSLKVKRGGPTNTQYF. The CDR3 coding sequence is TGTGCCAGCAGCTTAAAAGTTAAGCGGGGGGGACCGACCAATACGCAGTATTTT.

V gene TRBV5-1 combines with J gene TRBJ2-3; TRBD2 might be the D (5 bases). With 2 bases removed from V and 5 bases from J, the gap between germline ends came to 9 bases. The V gene's germline CDR1 is SGHRS and CDR2 YFSETQ. CDR3 length: 13 residues. The CDR3 DNA reads TGCGCCAGCAGCTTTCACGAGGGAGATACGCAGTATTTT. Encoded protein: CASSFHEGDTQYF.

The table lists this clone with a few counts. The V and J genes are TRBV6-1 and TRBJ1-3; D gene unclear. Trimming left V 6 bases short and J 0 bases short, with 9 bases between. The CDR3 runs to 14 residues. Germline loops: CDR1 MNHNS, CDR2 SASEGT. The CDR3 DNA reads TGTGCCAGCAGAGAGATATTCTCTGGAAACACCATATATTTT. Translated, it gives CASREIFSGNTIYF.

The chain combines TRBV6-6 with TRBJ2-3, with 7 positions matching TRBD1. V was pared by 7 bases and J by 2 bases, with 9 bases of the junction left unmatched. This CDR3 region has 15 residues. Germline loops: CDR1 MNHNY, CDR2 SVGAGI (reference sequence). The CDR3 protein is CASNLQGHPTDTQYF. CDR3 DNA sequence: TGTGCCAGCAATCTACAGGGGCACCCCACAGATACGCAGTATTTT.

J is TRBJ2-3 and V is TRBV4-1; D is tentatively TRBD1 or TRBD2 (5 bases each). Germline V gene sequence: CDR1 MGHRA, CDR2 YSYEKL. CDR3 length equals 15 residues. V was cut by 1 base and J by 6 bases, with 14 bases left in between. This chain's CDR3 is CASSQAGTSGDTQYF. The CDR3 region has the DNA TGCGCCAGCAGCCAAGCCGGGACCTCCGGCGATACGCAGTATTTT.

The rearrangement joins TRBV5-8 to TRBJ1-2; TRBD1 aligns across 9 bases. Germline CDR1 SGHTS, CDR2 YDEGEE. The CDR3 loop spans 15 amino acids. The V segment lost 4 bases and the J segment 4 bases; nucleotides outside the gene matches: 8. CDR3 in DNA: TGTGCCAGCAGCACCGGGACAGGGATCTTCTATGGCTACACCTTC. Amino acid sequence: CASSTGTGIFYGYTF.

The gene calls are TRBV5-6 and TRBJ2-3, with 7 bases identical to TRBD2. Looked up from germline, CDR1 is SGHDT and CDR2 is YYEEEE. The CDR3 sequence is 15 residues long. V shed 3 bases, J shed 2 bases, and the junction held 6 bases outside the gene matches. The chain's CDR3 is CASSSWDYNTDTQYF. The CDR3 DNA sequence: TGTGCCAGCAGCTCATGGGACTACAACACAGATACGCAGTATTTT.

In this sample, this clone turned up a few times. The genes are TRBV4-3 and TRBJ1-4; 7 bases are shared with TRBD1. CDR3 length equals 15 residues. The junction had 6 bases not matched to a gene; V was cut back by 3 bases and J by 5 bases. CDR1 and CDR2 from the germline V gene are LGHNA and YSLEER. The CDR3 bases are TGCGCCAGCAGCCAGGGACAGTATCCGAATGAAAAACTGTTTTTT. This translates into CASSQGQYPNEKLFF.

The sample holds a few counts of this clone. This chain links TRBV29-1 with TRBJ1-2; no clear D. Per germline, CDR1 SQVTM and CDR2 ANQGSEA. This CDR3 is 12 amino acids long. The V gene lost 2 bases and the J gene lost 9 bases, with 13 bases spanning the gap. DNA for the CDR3: TGCAGCGTTGAATCGGGCCCGGGCCGCTACACCTTC. Amino acids: CSVESGPGRYTF.

This clone was detected only a few times. The V call is TRBV5-6, the J call TRBJ1-2, with D perhaps TRBD1 (6 bases). Trimming removed 5 bases at V and 4 bases at J, with 15 bases between. The CDR3 is made up of 14 amino acids. Germline CDR1 and CDR2: SGHDT and YYEEEE. The CDR3 loop is CASRTLDRLYGYTF. The DNA of the CDR3 is TGTGCCAGCAGAACCCTGGACAGACTCTATGGCTACACCTTC.

The CDR3 spells CAISEGIAEGTEKLFF. The CDR3, as DNA: TGTGCCATCAGTGAAGGTATTGCTGAGGGGACCGAAAAACTGTTTTTT. The chain couples TRBV10-3 to TRBJ1-4; TRBD1 might be the D (5 bases). The length of the CDR3 is 16 residues. The germline gives CDR1 ENHRY, CDR2 SYGVKD. Between the trimmed V and J ends, which lost 3 bases and 8 bases, there was a span of 19 bases.

There are a few counts of this clone. The V gene is TRBV19, the J gene TRBJ1-1; D uncertain. Germline loops: CDR1 LNHDA, CDR2 SQIVND (reference sequence). The CDR3 is 14 residues long. Trimming pared 1 base from V and 1 base from J, leaving 7 bases between. DNA of the CDR3: TGTGCCAGTAGTATAGGGACTTGGAACACTGAAGCTTTCTTT. Residues: CASSIGTWNTEAFF.

This clone was recorded a few times. J is TRBJ1-3 and V is TRBV5-4; D not resolved. The V and J ends lost 7 bases and 0 bases respectively, with 8 bases between them. CDR1 is SGHNT, CDR2 YYREEE, per germline (reference sequence). The CDR3 is 13 residues long. CDR3 DNA: TGTGCCAGCGGTGTGCGCTCTGGAAACACCATATATTTT. Protein sequence: CASGVRSGNTIYF.

V and J are TRBV15 and TRBJ2-2, with 9 bases aligning to TRBD2. CDR3 length: 17 amino acids. V lost 3 bases and J lost 6; bases outside the gene matches: 11. The germline V gene encodes CDR1 LNHNV and CDR2 YYDKDF (reference sequence). CDR3 DNA: TGTGCCACCAGCAGGCCCCTAGGGGGCGGGGGGGCCGGGGAGCTGTTTTTT. It codes for CATSRPLGGGGAGELFF. The full variable domain, its missing parts supplied by reference TRBV15 and TRBJ2-2, is DAMVIQNPRYQVTQFGKPVTLSCSQTLNHNVMYWYQQKSSQAPKLLFHYYDKDFNNEADTPDNFQSRRPNTSFCFLDIRSPGLGDTAMYLCATSRPLGGGGAGELFFGEGSRLTVL.

The sample holds a few counts of this clone. The V gene is TRBV11-2, the J gene TRBJ1-1; D is uncertain. There are 13 residues in the CDR3. Trimming removed 4 bases from V and 3 bases from J, with 9 bases in between. CDR1 and CDR2 (germline): SGHAT, FQNNGV. The CDR3 sequence: CASSYKIDTEAFF. For the CDR3, the DNA is TGTGCCAGCAGCTACAAGATCGACACTGAAGCTTTCTTT.

The rearrangement joins TRBV29-1 to TRBJ2-1; weak D call: TRBD1 (7 bases). The germline V and J ends were trimmed by 6 bases and 6 bases, with 21 bases remaining between them. The CDR3 has 15 residues. The germline V gene encodes CDR1 SQVTM and CDR2 ANQGSEA. The CDR3 DNA reads TGCAGCGTGGGGGGTGGGACAGTGGATTTCAATGAGCAGTTCTTC. This encodes CSVGGGTVDFNEQFF.

This clone was seen only a few times. The chain recombines TRBV5-1 with TRBJ2-5; D remains unclear. The germline V gene has CDR1 SGHRS and CDR2 YFSETQ. V was cut by 3 bases and J by 4 bases, with 10 bases left in between. There are 13 residues in the CDR3. The DNA of the CDR3 is TGCGCCAGCAGCTCCGACATTTCAGAGACCCAGTACTTC. It codes for CASSSDISETQYF.

This clone was counted only a few times. The CDR3 DNA reads TGTGCCACCAGCAGAGATTTTGCCGGAACAGGGGGCACCGGGGAGCTGTTTTTT. Translation gives CATSRDFAGTGGTGELFF. The chain joins TRBV15 to TRBJ2-2; 8 nucleotides align to TRBD1. The CDR3 covers 18 residues. Germline V gene sequence: CDR1 LNHNV, CDR2 YYDKDF (reference sequence). V lost 0 bases, J lost 4 bases, and 10 bases stayed unmatched.

The genes are TRBV11-3 and TRBJ2-5, with D unclear. From germline, CDR1 is SGHNT and CDR2 YENEEA. The CDR3 has 13 residues. The germline V and J ends were trimmed by 1 base and 4 bases, with 7 bases remaining between them. Written as DNA, the CDR3 is TGTGCCAGCAGCTTAGGTCCCCTAGAGACCCAGTACTTC. Its translation: CASSLGPLETQYF.

This clone turned up a few times. V usage is TRBV5-1 and J usage is TRBJ1-2; D not resolved. Germline CDR1 reads SGHRS; CDR2 reads YFSETQ. V was shortened by 4 bases and J by 4 bases, with 11 bases between the two germline ends. The CDR3 spans 13 residues. The CDR3 region has the DNA TGCGCCAGCAGCCCCGTCCCTTCCTATGGCTACACCTTC. Amino acids: CASSPVPSYGYTF.

The rearrangement links TRBV7-2 to TRBJ2-3; D possibly corresponds to TRBD1 (5 bases). The CDR3 runs 16 residues. Germline CDR1 is SGHTA and CDR2 is FQGNSA. V lost 5 bases and J 3 bases, leaving 18 bases between the germline ends. The CDR3 bases are TGTGCCAGCAGCCCCCAACCCCCGCAGGGTACAGATACGCAGTATTTT. It codes for CASSPQPPQGTDTQYF.

This clone was seen only a few times. The CDR3 is CASSLEYEQYF. Written as DNA, the CDR3 is TGTGCCAGCAGCTTGGAGTACGAGCAGTACTTC. The V call is TRBV5-6, the J call TRBJ2-7; D not certain. Germline V gene sequence: CDR1 SGHDT, CDR2 YYEEEE. This CDR3 spans 11 amino acids. V was trimmed by 0 bases and J by 4 bases, leaving 2 bases between them.

This clone was seen a few times. The chain joins TRBV9 to TRBJ1-1; D is possibly TRBD1 (5 bases). This CDR3 has 14 residues. Between the trimmed V and J ends, which lost 3 bases and 2 bases, there was a span of 11 bases. From germline, CDR1 is SGDLS and CDR2 YYNGEE. The CDR3 loop is CASSAGTANTEAFF. CDR3 DNA: TGTGCCAGCAGCGCCGGGACGGCCAACACTGAAGCTTTCTTT.

This clone was counted only a few times. The CDR3 DNA is TGTGCCAGCAGCACAGGGGTTACAGGGTCCACTGAAGCTTTCTTT. Translated: CASSTGVTGSTEAFF. The rearrangement uses TRBV6-5 and TRBJ1-1; 7 bases agree with TRBD1. V was pared by 6 bases and J by 4 bases, with 11 bases of the junction left unmatched. Germline assignment: CDR1 MNHEY and CDR2 SVGAGI. The CDR3 totals 15 residues.

The gene calls are TRBV4-1 and TRBJ2-3, with TRBD1 identical over 9 bases. V lost 4 bases to trimming and J lost 8 bases; unmatched junction nucleotides: 13. Germline lookup yields CDR1 MGHRA and CDR2 YSYEKL. The CDR3 is 16 amino acids. This CDR3 is CASSPVGQGHFATQYF. Written as DNA, the CDR3 is TGCGCCAGCAGCCCGGTAGGACAGGGGCATTTTGCTACGCAGTATTTT.

This clone was seen a few times. The CDR3 DNA follows: TGTGCCAGCAGCACGAGGAACGCAGCAGATACGCAGTATTTT. This translates into CASSTRNAADTQYF. The genes are TRBV5-4 and TRBJ2-3, with D hard to call. The V gene lost 4 bases and the J gene lost 4 bases, with 13 bases spanning the gap. From germline, CDR1 is SGHNT and CDR2 YYREEE (reference sequence). This CDR3 contains 14 residues.

In nucleotides, the CDR3 is TGCGCCAGCAGTCATAGGGTTTACGAAAAACTGTTTTTT. Encoded protein: CASSHRVYEKLFF. The J gene is TRBJ1-4, the V gene TRBV23-1; D is unclear. TRBV23-1 has ORF status, its function being uncertain. V lost 3 bases and J 8 bases, leaving 10 bases between the germline ends. This CDR3 has 13 residues.

This clone was counted a few times. The chain recombines TRBV18 with TRBJ1-1; 12 bases agree with TRBD1. The CDR3 runs to 13 residues. The V gene end was trimmed by 5 bases and the J gene end by 11 bases; junction bases not matched to a gene: 6. Germline V gene data show CDR1 as KGHSH and CDR2 as LQKENI. CDR3 DNA: TGTGCCAGCTCAACCGGGACAGGGGGCTTGGCTTTCTTT. This translates into CASSTGTGGLAFF.

This clone was seen only a few times. The chain recombines TRBV7-9 with TRBJ1-4; D call uncertain. This CDR3 spans 13 amino acids. Germline values: CDR1 SEHNR, CDR2 FQNEAQ (reference sequence). V shed 2 bases and J shed 6 bases, with 7 bases lying between them. Written as DNA, the CDR3 is TGTGCCAGCAGCTTAAGGGAACATGAAAAACTGTTTTTT. As protein: CASSLREHEKLFF.

In its sample, this clone was seen a few times. J is TRBJ2-3 and V is TRBV4-3; D tentatively fits TRBD1 or TRBD2 (5 bases each). Germline CDR1 reads LGHNA; CDR2 reads YSLEER. Deletions cut 5 bases from V and 6 bases from J, with 15 bases between. This CDR3 is built from 14 residues. CDR3 nucleotides: TGCGCCAGCAGCAACTCCATGGGGGTGGATACGCAGTATTTT. Amino acids: CASSNSMGVDTQYF.